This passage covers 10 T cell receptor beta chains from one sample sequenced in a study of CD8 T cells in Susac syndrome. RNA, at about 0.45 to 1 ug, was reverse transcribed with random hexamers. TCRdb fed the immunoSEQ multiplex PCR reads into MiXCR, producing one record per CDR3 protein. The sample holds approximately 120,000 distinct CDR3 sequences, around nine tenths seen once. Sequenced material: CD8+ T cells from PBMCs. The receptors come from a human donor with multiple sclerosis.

In DNA form, the CDR3 reads TGTGCCAGCGACGGCCCCGGGGAGCTGTTTTTT. Translated, it gives CASDGPGELFF. This chain links TRBV6-2 or TRBV6-3 with TRBJ2-2; no definite D call. The CDR3 runs to 11 residues. V was trimmed by 8 bases and J by 6 bases, leaving 7 bases between them. Germline-derived CDR1 and CDR2 are MNHEY and SVGEGT.

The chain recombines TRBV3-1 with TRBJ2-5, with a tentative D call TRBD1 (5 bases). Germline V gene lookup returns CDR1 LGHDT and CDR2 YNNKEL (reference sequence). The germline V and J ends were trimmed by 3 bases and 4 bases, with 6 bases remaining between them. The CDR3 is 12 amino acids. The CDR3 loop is CASSQGPETQYF. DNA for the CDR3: TGTGCCAGCAGCCAGGGGCCAGAGACCCAGTACTTC.

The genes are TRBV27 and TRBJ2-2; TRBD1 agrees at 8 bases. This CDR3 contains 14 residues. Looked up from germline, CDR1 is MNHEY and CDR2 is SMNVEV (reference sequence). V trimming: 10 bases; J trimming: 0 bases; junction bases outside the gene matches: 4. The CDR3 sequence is CAIATGANTGELFF. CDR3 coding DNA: TGTGCCATAGCGACAGGGGCGAACACCGGGGAGCTGTTTTTT.

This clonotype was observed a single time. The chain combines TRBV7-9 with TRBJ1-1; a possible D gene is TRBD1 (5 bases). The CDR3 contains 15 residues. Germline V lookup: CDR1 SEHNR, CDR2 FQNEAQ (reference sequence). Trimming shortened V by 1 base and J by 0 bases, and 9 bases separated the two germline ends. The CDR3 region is CASSLDRHLNTEAFF. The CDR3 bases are TGTGCCAGCAGCTTAGACAGGCATTTGAACACTGAAGCTTTCTTT. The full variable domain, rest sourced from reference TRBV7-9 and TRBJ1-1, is DTGVSQNPRHKITKRGQNVTFRCDPISEHNRLYWYRQTLGQGPEFLTYFQNEAQLEKSRLLSDRFSAERPKGSFSTLEIQRTEQGDSAMYLCASSLDRHLNTEAFFGQGTRLTVV.

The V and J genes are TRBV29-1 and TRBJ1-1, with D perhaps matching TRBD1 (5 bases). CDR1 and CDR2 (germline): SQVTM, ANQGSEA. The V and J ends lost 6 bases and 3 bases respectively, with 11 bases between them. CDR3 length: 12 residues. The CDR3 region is CSVGDEYTEAFF. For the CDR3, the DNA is TGCAGCGTCGGGGACGAATACACTGAAGCTTTCTTT.

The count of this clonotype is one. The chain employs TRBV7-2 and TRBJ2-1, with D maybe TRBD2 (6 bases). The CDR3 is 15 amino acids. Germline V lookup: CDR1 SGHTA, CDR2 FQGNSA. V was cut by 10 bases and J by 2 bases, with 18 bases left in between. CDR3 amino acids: CATSTRPGAYNEQFF. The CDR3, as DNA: TGTGCCACCTCGACCCGCCCGGGGGCCTACAATGAGCAGTTCTTC.

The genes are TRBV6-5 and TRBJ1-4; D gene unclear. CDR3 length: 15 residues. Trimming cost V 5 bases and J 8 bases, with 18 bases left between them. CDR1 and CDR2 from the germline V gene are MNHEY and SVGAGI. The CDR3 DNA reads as TGTGCCAGCAGTCGGACCGACGGGCTTGGAGAAAAACTGTTTTTT. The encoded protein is CASSRTDGLGEKLFF.

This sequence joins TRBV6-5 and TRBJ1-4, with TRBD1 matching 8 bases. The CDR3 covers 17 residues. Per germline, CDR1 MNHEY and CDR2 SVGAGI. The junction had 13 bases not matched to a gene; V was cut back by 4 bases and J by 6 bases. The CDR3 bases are TGTGCCAGCAGTTCCCAGGGGGCGCCTTTAGATTATGAAAAACTGTTTTTT. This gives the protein CASSSQGAPLDYEKLFF.

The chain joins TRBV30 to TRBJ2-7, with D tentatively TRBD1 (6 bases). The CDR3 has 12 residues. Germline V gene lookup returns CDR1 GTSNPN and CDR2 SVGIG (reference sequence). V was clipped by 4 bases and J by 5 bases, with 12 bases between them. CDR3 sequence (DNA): TGTGCCTGGAACACAGGGTCCGACGAGCAGTACTTC. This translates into CAWNTGSDEQYF. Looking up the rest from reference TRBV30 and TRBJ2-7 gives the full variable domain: SQTIHQWPATLVQPVGSPLSLECTVEGTSNPNLYWYRQAAGRGLQLLFYSVGIGQISSEVPQNLSASRPQDRQFILSSKKLLLSDSGFYLCAWNTGSDEQYFGPGTRLTVT.

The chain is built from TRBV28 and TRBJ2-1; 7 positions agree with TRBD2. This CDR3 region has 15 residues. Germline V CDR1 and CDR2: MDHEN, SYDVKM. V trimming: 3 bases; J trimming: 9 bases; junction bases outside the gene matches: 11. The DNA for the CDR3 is TGTGCCAGCAGTTTCGAGGGGAGGGCCGAGAGTGAGCAGTTCTTC. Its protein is CASSFEGRAESEQFF. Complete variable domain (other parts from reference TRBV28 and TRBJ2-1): DVKVTQSSRYLVKRTGEKVFLECVQDMDHENMFWYRQDPGLGLRLIYFSYDVKMKEKGDIPEGYSVSREKKERFSLILESASTNQTSMYLCASSFEGRAESEQFFGPGTRLTVL.